One sample yielded the 10 T cell receptor beta chains listed below, sequenced in a study of Graves' ophthalmopathy and Graves' hyperthyroidism. RNA transcripts were the source from which TCR beta CDR3 regions were amplified. HTBI-primed first-round RT-PCR preceded second-round multiplex PCR. TCRdb independently ran MiXCR on the multiplex PCR reads; one entry per CDR3 protein. The table has hundreds of thousands of distinct CDR3 sequences, about a fifth seen once. Material: peripheral blood. All receptors come from a woman aged 18-29 years with stable Graves' hyperthyroidism. Some clones in this sample may be carry-over from other donors' samples.

The J gene is TRBJ2-4, the V gene TRBV3-1; no clear D. There are 14 residues in the CDR3. Trimming took 0 bases from V and 0 from J, leaving 3 bases between them. Germline assignment: CDR1 LGHDT and CDR2 YNNKEL (reference sequence). DNA for the CDR3: TGTGCCAGCAGCCAAGAACTAGCCAAAAACATTCAGTACTTC. As protein: CASSQELAKNIQYF.

The CDR3 spells CASSVTYNSPLHF. The CDR3 DNA reads as TGCGCCAGCAGCGTGACCTATAATTCACCCCTCCACTTT. The genes are TRBV5-1 and TRBJ1-6; no definite D call. Trimming cost V 4 bases and J 2 bases, with 4 bases left between them. This CDR3 region has 13 residues. CDR1 SGHRS and CDR2 YFSETQ come from the germline V gene.

The V gene is TRBV2, the J gene TRBJ1-1; 8 bases line up with TRBD1. With V trimmed by 2 bases and J by 0 bases, 17 bases remained unmatched. This CDR3 has 20 residues. Germline V gene data show CDR1 as SNHLY and CDR2 as FYNNEI. The CDR3 region is CASSERLMWRQGTMNTEAFF. The DNA of the CDR3 is TGTGCCAGCAGTGAACGTCTGATGTGGAGACAGGGGACTATGAACACTGAAGCTTTCTTT. Full variable domain (rest looked up from reference TRBV2 and TRBJ1-1): EPEVTQTPSHQVTQMGQEVILRCVPISNHLYFYWYRQILGQKVEFLVSFYNNEISEKSEIFDDQFSVERPDGSNFTLKIRSTKLEDSAMYFCASSERLMWRQGTMNTEAFFGQGTRLTVV.

This clonotype was found once. The chain couples TRBV6-1 to TRBJ1-1; D gene ambiguous. The V gene lost 8 bases and the J gene lost 3 bases, with 10 bases spanning the gap. Germline values: CDR1 MNHNS, CDR2 SASEGT. The length of the CDR3 is 12 residues. The CDR3 DNA is TGTGCCAGCTCTGGGGAATACACTGAAGCTTTCTTT. Encoded protein: CASSGEYTEAFF.

This clonotype was seen at least ten times. The chain joins TRBV30 to TRBJ1-6, with a possible D match to TRBD1 (6 bases). The ends were cut back, 0 bases at V and 4 bases at J, with 13 bases in the middle. Germline lookup yields CDR1 GTSNPN and CDR2 SVGIG (reference sequence). The CDR3 extends over 16 amino acids. The chain's CDR3 is CAWSVPDRRYNSPLHF. The CDR3 DNA sequence: TGTGCCTGGAGTGTACCAGACAGGAGATATAATTCACCCCTCCACTTT.

This clonotype has a count of ten or more. The chain employs TRBV6-1 and TRBJ2-7, with 7 positions matching TRBD1. Germline CDR1 MNHNS, CDR2 SASEGT. The CDR3 has 15 residues. V was clipped by 5 bases and J by 2 bases; unmatched bases: 9. The CDR3 loop is CASSPGTAATYEQYF. The CDR3, as DNA: TGTGCCAGCAGTCCCGGGACAGCGGCTACCTACGAGCAGTACTTC.

The chain recombines TRBV6-2 or TRBV6-3 with TRBJ1-1; a possible D gene is TRBD1 (5 bases). This CDR3 region has 14 residues. The germline V gene has CDR1 MNHEY and CDR2 SVGEGT. The V end was cut by 6 bases, the J end by 1 base, with 12 bases between. CDR3 sequence reads: CASSRGLTNTEAFF. The CDR3 coding sequence is TGTGCCAGCAGCCGGGGACTGACGAACACTGAAGCTTTCTTT.

This clonotype has a count of ten or more. This chain connects TRBV2 to TRBJ1-5; D is unclear. The CDR3 is 16 amino acids. Per the germline V gene, CDR1 is SNHLY and CDR2 is FYNNEI. The V and J ends lost 8 bases and 0 bases respectively, with 17 bases between them. CDR3 bases: TGTGCCAGCCGCGGGCCTCTAAGGGATAGCAATCAGCCCCAGCATTTT. This encodes CASRGPLRDSNQPQHF.

As regards this clonotype: Possible read error: a much larger clone is one base away. CDR3 nucleotides: TGTGCCGGCACTTTGTCAGGGGCCGTCTCCTACGAGCAGTACTTC. This translates into CAGTLSGAVSYEQYF. The V call is TRBV2, the J call TRBJ2-7, with TRBD1 as a possible D gene (6 bases). CDR3 size: 15 residues. Trimming took off 11 bases at V and 0 bases at J, with 20 bases between the two ends. CDR1 and CDR2 (germline): SNHLY, FYNNEI.

The chain links TRBV6-1 to TRBJ1-5; D gene ambiguous. Germline CDR1 MNHNS, CDR2 SASEGT. This CDR3 spans 14 amino acids. Trimming shortened V by 6 bases and J by 1 base, and 10 bases separated the two germline ends. CDR3 sequence (DNA): TGTGCCAGCAGCCCCGAAAGAAGCAATCAGCCCCAGCATTTT. It specifies CASSPERSNQPQHF.